Detailed here is one T cell receptor (beta chain). A multiplex PCR was run with 60 Vbeta primers and 13 Jbeta primers. TCRdb's table, derived via immunoSEQ multiplex PCR, lists solely in-frame clones and lacks some. The sample carries around 140,000 clones, roughly 74% recorded once. The sample originates from a study of cytomegalovirus exposure and HLA in healthy donors. Germline V gene lookup returns CDR1 SGHAT and CDR2 FQNNGV. The CDR3 is 13 residues long. Trimming removed 5 bases from V and 0 bases from J, with 5 bases in between. The sequenced sample consisted of PBMCs. This chain uses TRBV11-2 with TRBJ1-3; D not resolved. This TCR derives from a woman younger than 35 in good health and CMV-seropositive. This CDR3 is CASSPYSGNTIYF. The DNA of the CDR3 is TGTGCCAGCAGCCCCTACTCTGGAAACACCATATATTTT.